These T cell receptor beta chains were read from a single sample in a study of Ad26.COV2.S vaccination and SARS-CoV-2 variants. The repertoire was sequenced with immunoSEQ multiplex PCR; TCRdb's copy has only in-frame clones and lacks some. This table holds 300,000 to 400,000 clones, roughly 84% found once. The sequenced sample was peripheral blood, obtained in a trial of Ad26.COV2.S vaccine versus placebo. The source of these receptors is a person aged 18-60 years who received the Ad26.COV2.S COVID-19 vaccine or a placebo. The CDR3 runs from the conserved cysteine through the conserved F or W. The D gene is left open where the match is weak. The size field is filled for only some rows; it gives once, few, many or a size class.

clone_size: .
j_call: TRBJ1-3
v_call: TRBV9
d_call: TRBD1
cdr3_nt: TGTGCCAGCAGCCCAGGACAGGGCAAGAAAGGAAACACCATATATTTT
cdr3_aa: CASSPGQGKKGNTIYF

clone_size: .
j_call: TRBJ1-2
v_call: TRBV3-1/TRBV3-2
d_call: TRBD1
cdr3_nt: TGTGCCAGCAGCCAGCTTGACAGGGATGGCTACACCTTC
cdr3_aa: CASSQLDRDGYTF

clone_size: .
j_call: TRBJ2-1
v_call: TRBV7-6
d_call: .
cdr3_nt: TGTGCCAGCAGCTTAGTCCGGGGGCTTTACAATGAGCAGTTCTTC
cdr3_aa: CASSLVRGLYNEQFF

clone_size: .
j_call: TRBJ1-2
v_call: TRBV25-1
d_call: .
cdr3_nt: TGTGCCAGCAGTGAGTCGGGGCGCGGTGGCTACACCTTC
cdr3_aa: CASSESGRGGYTF

clone_size: .
j_call: TRBJ1-1
v_call: TRBV24-1
d_call: TRBD1
cdr3_nt: TGTGCCACCAGTGACCCTGCCCGACAGGGGGCTTGCACTGAAGCTTTCTTT
cdr3_aa: CATSDPARQGACTEAFF

clone_size: .
j_call: TRBJ1-1
v_call: TRBV6-2/TRBV6-3
d_call: .
cdr3_nt: TGTGCCAGCAGTTTTTGGGGGAGGACTGAAGCTTTCTTT
cdr3_aa: CASSFWGRTEAFF

clone_size: .
j_call: TRBJ1-1
v_call: TRBV5-6
d_call: TRBD1
cdr3_nt: TGTGCCAGCAGCCCAGGGGGGCGGATGAACACTGAAGCTTTCTTT
cdr3_aa: CASSPGGRMNTEAFF

clone_size: .
j_call: TRBJ2-7
v_call: TRBV20-1
d_call: .
cdr3_nt: TGCAGTGCCAAGGGAGATAGGGAGCAGTACTTC
cdr3_aa: CSAKGDREQYF

clone_size: once
j_call: TRBJ1-2
v_call: TRBV5-1
d_call: .
cdr3_nt: TGCGCCAGCAGCCCCGGACAAACTAACTATGGCTACACCTTC
cdr3_aa: CASSPGQTNYGYTF

clone_size: .
j_call: TRBJ1-2
v_call: TRBV19
d_call: .
cdr3_nt: TGTGCCAGTAGTATCCCCGGCGGTGGCTACACCTTC
cdr3_aa: CASSIPGGGYTF

clone_size: .
j_call: TRBJ2-5
v_call: TRBV7-6
d_call: TRBD1
cdr3_nt: TGTGCCAGCAGCTTAGGGGTAGACAGGGGGAACCGAGAGACCCAGTACTTC
cdr3_aa: CASSLGVDRGNRETQYF

clone_size: .
j_call: TRBJ1-3
v_call: TRBV10-3
d_call: .
cdr3_nt: TGTGCCATCAGTGGGGGTAGGGGAAACACCATATATTTT
cdr3_aa: CAISGGRGNTIYF

clone_size: .
j_call: TRBJ2-1
v_call: TRBV5-1
d_call: .
cdr3_nt: TGCGCCAGCAGCTCTACGACTACTGGGAATGAGCAGTTCTTC
cdr3_aa: CASSSTTTGNEQFF

clone_size: .
j_call: TRBJ2-3
v_call: TRBV19
d_call: .
cdr3_nt: TGTGCCAGTAGTATTATGGTCGGGCAGGGGAGAAAGGAGACAGATACGCAGTATTTT
cdr3_aa: CASSIMVGQGRKETDTQYF

clone_size: .
j_call: TRBJ2-2
v_call: TRBV27
d_call: TRBD1
cdr3_nt: TGTGCCAGCAGTTCACTACGGACAGGGGTGATCGGGGAGCTGTTTTTT
cdr3_aa: CASSSLRTGVIGELFF

clone_size: .
j_call: TRBJ1-3
v_call: TRBV5-4
d_call: .
cdr3_nt: TGTGCCAGCAGCTCAGGGACTATTTCCTCTGGAAACACCATATATTTT
cdr3_aa: CASSSGTISSGNTIYF

clone_size: once
j_call: TRBJ2-4
v_call: TRBV4-3
d_call: .
cdr3_nt: TGCGCCAGCAGCCAAGCCCCCGGGGGCCCGGGGGAAAACATTCAGTACTTC
cdr3_aa: CASSQAPGGPGENIQYF

clone_size: .
j_call: TRBJ1-2
v_call: TRBV6-5
d_call: TRBD1
cdr3_nt: TGTGCCAGCAGGGCCGGGACAGGGGGCGGCTATGGCTACACCTTC
cdr3_aa: CASRAGTGGGYGYTF

clone_size: many
j_call: TRBJ2-3
v_call: TRBV27
d_call: .
cdr3_nt: TGTGCCAGCAGTTTATCGACGGGCAGCACAGATACGCAGTATTTT
cdr3_aa: CASSLSTGSTDTQYF

clone_size: .
j_call: TRBJ2-2
v_call: TRBV6-6
d_call: .
cdr3_nt: TGTGCCAGCAGTCCCGTTCGGCCGAGAACAGACACCGGGGAGCTGTTTTTT
cdr3_aa: CASSPVRPRTDTGELFF

clone_size: .
j_call: TRBJ1-1
v_call: TRBV10-3
d_call: .
cdr3_nt: TGTGCCATCAGTGAGCCGGGGGGGACGGTGAACACTGAAGCTTTCTTT
cdr3_aa: CAISEPGGTVNTEAFF

clone_size: .
j_call: TRBJ2-3
v_call: TRBV30
d_call: TRBD2
cdr3_nt: TGTGCCTGGAGTGTACGGGGGGGGAGCACAGATACGCAGTATTTT
cdr3_aa: CAWSVRGGSTDTQYF

clone_size: .
j_call: TRBJ1-1
v_call: TRBV2
d_call: .
cdr3_nt: TGTGCCAGCAGTGAGGGGATGAACACTGAAGCTTTCTTT
cdr3_aa: CASSEGMNTEAFF

clone_size: .
j_call: TRBJ1-1
v_call: TRBV6-2/TRBV6-3
d_call: .
cdr3_nt: TGTGCCAGCAGTTATGGCAGGGAGCGCCCCCAAATGAACACTGAAGCTTTCTTT
cdr3_aa: CASSYGRERPQMNTEAFF

clone_size: .
j_call: TRBJ2-5
v_call: TRBV5-6
d_call: .
cdr3_nt: TGTGCCAGCAGCTTGACAGGGAACATAGAGACCCAGTACTTC
cdr3_aa: CASSLTGNIETQYF

clone_size: .
j_call: TRBJ2-4
v_call: TRBV19
d_call: TRBD1
cdr3_nt: TGTGCCAGTAGGGACAGGGGGTTAGCCAAAAACATTCAGTACTTC
cdr3_aa: CASRDRGLAKNIQYF

clone_size: .
j_call: TRBJ1-1
v_call: TRBV7-2
d_call: .
cdr3_nt: TGTGCCAGCAGCTATCCCCCAATGAACACTGAAGCTTTCTTT
cdr3_aa: CASSYPPMNTEAFF

clone_size: .
j_call: TRBJ2-7
v_call: TRBV6-2/TRBV6-3
d_call: .
cdr3_nt: TGTGCCAGCAGTTACTGGAATAGCGGTAGGTACGAGCAGTACTTC
cdr3_aa: CASSYWNSGRYEQYF

clone_size: once
j_call: TRBJ2-1
v_call: TRBV4-1
d_call: TRBD2
cdr3_nt: TGCGCCAGCAGCCAAGTAGGGACTAGCGGAAACAATGAGCAGTTCTTC
cdr3_aa: CASSQVGTSGNNEQFF

clone_size: .
j_call: TRBJ2-7
v_call: TRBV18
d_call: TRBD1
cdr3_nt: TGTGCCAGCTCACCCACGGCCGACAGGGGTTATGTGTACGAGCAGTACTTC
cdr3_aa: CASSPTADRGYVYEQYF

clone_size: .
j_call: TRBJ2-7
v_call: TRBV5-4
d_call: .
cdr3_nt: TGTGCCAGCAGCTTTGCCACAGGGACGCTGGCCGAGCAGTACTTC
cdr3_aa: CASSFATGTLAEQYF

clone_size: .
j_call: TRBJ1-3
v_call: TRBV19
d_call: TRBD1
cdr3_nt: TGTGCCAGTAGTGGCCAGGGGGCCGAAGGAAACACCATATATTTT
cdr3_aa: CASSGQGAEGNTIYF

clone_size: once
j_call: TRBJ2-2
v_call: TRBV12-3/TRBV12-4
d_call: .
cdr3_nt: TGTGCCAGCAGTTTTTCGATCGGGGAGCTGTTTTTT
cdr3_aa: CASSFSIGELFF

clone_size: .
j_call: TRBJ2-7
v_call: TRBV6-2/TRBV6-3
d_call: TRBD2
cdr3_nt: TGTGCCAGCAGTTCGGTAGCGGGGCTCTACGAGCAGTACTTC
cdr3_aa: CASSSVAGLYEQYF

clone_size: .
j_call: TRBJ1-1
v_call: TRBV5-1
d_call: TRBD1
cdr3_nt: TGCGCCAGCAGCTTGGGGACAGGGTCAGCAGGTACTGAAGCTTTCTTT
cdr3_aa: CASSLGTGSAGTEAFF

clone_size: .
j_call: TRBJ1-2
v_call: TRBV7-9
d_call: TRBD1
cdr3_nt: TGTGCCAGCAGTCGTACAGGGGAGGGCTATGGCTACACCTTC
cdr3_aa: CASSRTGEGYGYTF

clone_size: .
j_call: TRBJ2-3
v_call: TRBV5-1
d_call: TRBD2
cdr3_nt: TGCGCCAGCAGCTTGGTAGTAGGCGGGGGGCCCCTCACAGATACGCAGTATTTT
cdr3_aa: CASSLVVGGGPLTDTQYF

clone_size: .
j_call: TRBJ2-7
v_call: TRBV3-1/TRBV3-2
d_call: TRBD2
cdr3_nt: TGTGCCAGCAGCCAAGATCTCGGACTAGCGGGGGGCGAGCAGTACTTC
cdr3_aa: CASSQDLGLAGGEQYF

clone_size: .
j_call: TRBJ1-4
v_call: TRBV7-9
d_call: .
cdr3_nt: TGTGCCAGCAGCCCCACAGGGAACGAAAAACTGTTTTTT
cdr3_aa: CASSPTGNEKLFF

clone_size: few
j_call: TRBJ1-6
v_call: TRBV5-4
d_call: .
cdr3_nt: TGTGCCAGCAGCTGGGCCCAGGCAGGGAGAAATTCACCCCTCCACTTT
cdr3_aa: CASSWAQAGRNSPLHF

clone_size: .
j_call: TRBJ1-2
v_call: TRBV5-8
d_call: TRBD1
cdr3_nt: TGTGCCAGCAGCTTAGGACAGGACCTGGGGGGCTACACCTTC
cdr3_aa: CASSLGQDLGGYTF

clone_size: .
j_call: TRBJ1-1
v_call: TRBV27
d_call: .
cdr3_nt: TGTGCCAGCAGTTGGGGGGGCAGGACGAACACTGAAGCTTTCTTT
cdr3_aa: CASSWGGRTNTEAFF

clone_size: .
j_call: TRBJ2-7
v_call: TRBV20-1
d_call: TRBD2
cdr3_nt: TGCAGTGCTAGTGATCAGGGACTAGTGACCTACGAGCAGTACTTC
cdr3_aa: CSASDQGLVTYEQYF

clone_size: .
j_call: TRBJ1-4
v_call: TRBV9
d_call: .
cdr3_nt: TGTGCCAGCAGCCGACGAGAGGGGCGGAATGAAAAACTGTTTTTT
cdr3_aa: CASSRREGRNEKLFF

clone_size: .
j_call: TRBJ1-1
v_call: TRBV2
d_call: .
cdr3_nt: TGTGCCAGCAGTGAAAGCTTATCCCCGAACACTGAAGCTTTCTTT
cdr3_aa: CASSESLSPNTEAFF

clone_size: once
j_call: TRBJ1-1
v_call: TRBV19
d_call: .
cdr3_nt: TGTGCCAGTAGTACCACCGACAGACCCTTGTCTGAAGCTTTCTTT
cdr3_aa: CASSTTDRPLSEAFF

clone_size: .
j_call: TRBJ1-1
v_call: TRBV7-2
d_call: .
cdr3_nt: TGTGCCAGCAGCTTATCAAGATGGAACACTGAAGCTTTCTTT
cdr3_aa: CASSLSRWNTEAFF